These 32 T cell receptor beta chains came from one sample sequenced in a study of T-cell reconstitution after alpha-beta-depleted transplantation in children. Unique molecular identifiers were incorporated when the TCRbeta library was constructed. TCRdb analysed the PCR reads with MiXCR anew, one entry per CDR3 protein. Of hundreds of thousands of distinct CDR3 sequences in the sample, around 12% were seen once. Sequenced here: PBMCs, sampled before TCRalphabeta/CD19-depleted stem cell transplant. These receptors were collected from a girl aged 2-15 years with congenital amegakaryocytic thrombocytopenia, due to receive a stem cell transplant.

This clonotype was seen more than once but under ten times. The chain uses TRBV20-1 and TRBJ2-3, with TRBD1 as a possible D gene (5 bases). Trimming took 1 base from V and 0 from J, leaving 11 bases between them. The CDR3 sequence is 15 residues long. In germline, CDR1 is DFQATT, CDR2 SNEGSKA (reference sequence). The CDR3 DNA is TGCAGTGCTAGAGCAGGACATCTGAGCACAGATACGCAGTATTTT. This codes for CSARAGHLSTDTQYF.

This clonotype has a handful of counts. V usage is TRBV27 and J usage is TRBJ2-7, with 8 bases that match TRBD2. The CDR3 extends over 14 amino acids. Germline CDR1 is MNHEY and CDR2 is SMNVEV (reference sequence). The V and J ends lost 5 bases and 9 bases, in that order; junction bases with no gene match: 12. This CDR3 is CASSTTSAIDGQYF. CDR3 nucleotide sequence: TGTGCCAGCAGTACGACTAGCGCGATAGACGGGCAGTACTTC.

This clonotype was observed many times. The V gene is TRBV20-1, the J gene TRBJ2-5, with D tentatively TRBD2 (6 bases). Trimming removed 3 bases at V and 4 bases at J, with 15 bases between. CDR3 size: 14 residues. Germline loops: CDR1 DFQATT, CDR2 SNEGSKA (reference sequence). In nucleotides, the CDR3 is TGCAGTGCTAGGAGCCCCGCTAGCGTAGAGACCCAGTACTTC. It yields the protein CSARSPASVETQYF.

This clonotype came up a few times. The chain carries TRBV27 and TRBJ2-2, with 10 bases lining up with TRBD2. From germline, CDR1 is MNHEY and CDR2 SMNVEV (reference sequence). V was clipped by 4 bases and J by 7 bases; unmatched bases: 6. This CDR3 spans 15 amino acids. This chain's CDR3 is CASSSLAGVGGELFF. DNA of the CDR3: TGTGCCAGCAGTTCCCTAGCGGGGGTGGGCGGGGAGCTGTTTTTT.

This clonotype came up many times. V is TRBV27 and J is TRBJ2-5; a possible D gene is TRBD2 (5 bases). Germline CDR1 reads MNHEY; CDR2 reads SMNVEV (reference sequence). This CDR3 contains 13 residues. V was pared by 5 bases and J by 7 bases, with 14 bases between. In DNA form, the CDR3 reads TGTGCCAGCAGTCTAGACCTTCGGGGGACCCAGTACTTC. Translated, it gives CASSLDLRGTQYF.

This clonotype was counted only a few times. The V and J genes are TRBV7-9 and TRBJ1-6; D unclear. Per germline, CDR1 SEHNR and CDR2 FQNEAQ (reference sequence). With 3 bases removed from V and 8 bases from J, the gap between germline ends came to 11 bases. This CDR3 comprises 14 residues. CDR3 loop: CASSLSTLDSPLHF. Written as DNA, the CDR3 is TGTGCCAGCAGCTTGAGCACCCTTGATTCACCCCTCCACTTT.

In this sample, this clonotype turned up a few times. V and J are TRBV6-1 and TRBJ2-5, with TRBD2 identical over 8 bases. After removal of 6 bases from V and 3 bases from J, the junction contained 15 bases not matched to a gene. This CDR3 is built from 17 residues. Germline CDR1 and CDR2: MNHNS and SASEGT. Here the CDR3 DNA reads TGTGCCAGCAGGGGGGGAGCGGGAGTAACGTGGGAAGAGACCCAGTACTTC. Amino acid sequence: CASRGGAGVTWEETQYF.

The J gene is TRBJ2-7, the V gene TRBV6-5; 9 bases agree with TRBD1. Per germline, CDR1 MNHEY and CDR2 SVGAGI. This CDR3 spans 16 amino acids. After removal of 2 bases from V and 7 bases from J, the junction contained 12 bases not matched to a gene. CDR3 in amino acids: CASSYNVGQGPWEQYF. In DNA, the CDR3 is TGTGCCAGCAGTTACAATGTAGGACAGGGGCCGTGGGAGCAGTACTTC.

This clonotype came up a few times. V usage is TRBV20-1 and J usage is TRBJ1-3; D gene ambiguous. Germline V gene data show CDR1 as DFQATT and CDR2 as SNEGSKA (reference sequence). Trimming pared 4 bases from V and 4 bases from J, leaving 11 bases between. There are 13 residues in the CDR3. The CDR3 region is CSAMSDAGNTIYF. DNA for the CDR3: TGCAGTGCTATGTCCGACGCCGGAAACACCATATATTTT.

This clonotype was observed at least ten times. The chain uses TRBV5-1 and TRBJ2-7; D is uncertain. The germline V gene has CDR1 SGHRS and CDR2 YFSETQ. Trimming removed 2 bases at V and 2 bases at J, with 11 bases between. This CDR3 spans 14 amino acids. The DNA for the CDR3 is TGCGCCAGCAGCTTTCGAGACGGACCCTACGAGCAGTACTTC. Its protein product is CASSFRDGPYEQYF.

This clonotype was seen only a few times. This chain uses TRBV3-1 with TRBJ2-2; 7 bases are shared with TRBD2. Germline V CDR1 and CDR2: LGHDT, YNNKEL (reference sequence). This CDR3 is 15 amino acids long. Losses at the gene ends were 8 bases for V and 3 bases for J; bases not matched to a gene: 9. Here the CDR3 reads CASLPGTTYTGELFF. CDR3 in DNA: TGTGCCAGCCTCCCTGGGACTACTTACACCGGGGAGCTGTTTTTT.

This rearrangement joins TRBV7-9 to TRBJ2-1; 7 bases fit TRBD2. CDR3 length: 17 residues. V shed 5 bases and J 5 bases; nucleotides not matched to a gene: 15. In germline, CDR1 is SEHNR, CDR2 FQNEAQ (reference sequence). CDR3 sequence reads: CASSLSPGGSGNNEQFF. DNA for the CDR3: TGTGCCAGCAGCCTCTCGCCCGGGGGGAGCGGAAACAATGAGCAGTTCTTC.

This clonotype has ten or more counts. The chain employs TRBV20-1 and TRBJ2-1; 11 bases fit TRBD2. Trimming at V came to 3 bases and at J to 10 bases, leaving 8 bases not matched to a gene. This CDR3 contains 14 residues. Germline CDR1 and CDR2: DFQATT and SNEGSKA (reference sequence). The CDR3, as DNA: TGCAGTGCTAGGAGGAGACTAGCGGGAAAAGAGCAGTTCTTC. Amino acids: CSARRRLAGKEQFF.

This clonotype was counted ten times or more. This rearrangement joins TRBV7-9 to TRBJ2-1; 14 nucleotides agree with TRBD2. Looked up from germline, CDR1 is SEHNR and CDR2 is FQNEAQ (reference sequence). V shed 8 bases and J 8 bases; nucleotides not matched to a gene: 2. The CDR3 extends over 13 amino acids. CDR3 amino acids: CASRTSGRYEQFF. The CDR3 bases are TGTGCCAGCCGGACTAGCGGGAGGTATGAGCAGTTCTTC. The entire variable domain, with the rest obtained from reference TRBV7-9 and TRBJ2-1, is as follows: DTGVSQNPRHKITKRGQNVTFRCDPISEHNRLYWYRQTLGQGPEFLTYFQNEAQLEKSRLLSDRFSAERPKGSFSTLEIQRTEQGDSAMYLCASRTSGRYEQFFGPGTRLTVL.

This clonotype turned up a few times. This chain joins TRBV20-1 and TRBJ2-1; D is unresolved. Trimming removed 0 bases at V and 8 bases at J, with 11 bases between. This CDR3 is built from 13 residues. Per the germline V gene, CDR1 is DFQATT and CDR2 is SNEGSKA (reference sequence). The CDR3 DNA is TGCAGTGCTAGAGATCTCAAGCGCTATGAGCAGTTCTTC. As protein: CSARDLKRYEQFF.

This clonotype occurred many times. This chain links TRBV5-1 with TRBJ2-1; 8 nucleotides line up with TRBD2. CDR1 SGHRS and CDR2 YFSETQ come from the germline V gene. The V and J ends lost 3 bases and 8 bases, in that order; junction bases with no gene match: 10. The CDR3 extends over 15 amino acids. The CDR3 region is CASSSGLAGYDEQFF. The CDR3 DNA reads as TGCGCCAGCAGCTCAGGACTAGCCGGGTACGATGAGCAGTTCTTC.

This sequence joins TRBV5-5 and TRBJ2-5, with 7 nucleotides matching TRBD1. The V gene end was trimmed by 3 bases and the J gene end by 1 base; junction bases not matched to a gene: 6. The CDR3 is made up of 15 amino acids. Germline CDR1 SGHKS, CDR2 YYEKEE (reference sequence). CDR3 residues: CASSSPWTGQETQYF. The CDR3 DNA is TGTGCCAGCAGCTCACCTTGGACAGGCCAAGAGACCCAGTACTTC.

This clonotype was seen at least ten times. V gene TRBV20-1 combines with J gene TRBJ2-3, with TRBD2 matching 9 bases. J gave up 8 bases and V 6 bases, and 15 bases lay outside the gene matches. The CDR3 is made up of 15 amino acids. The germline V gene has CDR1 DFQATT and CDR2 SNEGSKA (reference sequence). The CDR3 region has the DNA TGCAGTGCCCCCCGCGGGAGGGCAGCAGCAAGTACGCAGTATTTT. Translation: CSAPRGRAAASTQYF.

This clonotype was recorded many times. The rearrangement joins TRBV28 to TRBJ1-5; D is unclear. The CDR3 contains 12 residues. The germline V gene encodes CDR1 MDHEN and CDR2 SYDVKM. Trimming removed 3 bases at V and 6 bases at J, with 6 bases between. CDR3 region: CASSFPVQPQHF. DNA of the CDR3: TGTGCCAGCAGTTTCCCAGTTCAGCCCCAGCATTTT.

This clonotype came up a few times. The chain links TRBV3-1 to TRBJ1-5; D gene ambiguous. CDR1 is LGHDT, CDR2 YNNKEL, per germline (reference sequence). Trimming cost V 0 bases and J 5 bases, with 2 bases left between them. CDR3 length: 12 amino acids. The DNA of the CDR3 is TGTGCCAGCAGCCAAGAACATCAGCCCCAGCATTTT. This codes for CASSQEHQPQHF.

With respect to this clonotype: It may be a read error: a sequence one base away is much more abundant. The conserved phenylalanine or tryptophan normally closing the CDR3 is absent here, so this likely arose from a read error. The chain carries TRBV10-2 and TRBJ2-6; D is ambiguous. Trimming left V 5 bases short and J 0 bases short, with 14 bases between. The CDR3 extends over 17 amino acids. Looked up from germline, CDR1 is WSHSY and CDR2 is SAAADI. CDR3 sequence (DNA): TGCGCCAGCAGTTCGCCCTTTAGCAGCTCTGGGGCCAACGTCCTGACTCTC. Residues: CASSSPFSSSGANVLTL.

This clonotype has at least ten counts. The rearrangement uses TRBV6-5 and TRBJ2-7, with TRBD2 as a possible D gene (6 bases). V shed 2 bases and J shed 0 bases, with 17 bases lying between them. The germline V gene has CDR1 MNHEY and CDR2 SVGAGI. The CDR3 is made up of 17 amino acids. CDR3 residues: CASSYGIWAGSSYEQYF. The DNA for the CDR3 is TGTGCCAGCAGTTACGGTATTTGGGCGGGGAGCTCCTACGAGCAGTACTTC.

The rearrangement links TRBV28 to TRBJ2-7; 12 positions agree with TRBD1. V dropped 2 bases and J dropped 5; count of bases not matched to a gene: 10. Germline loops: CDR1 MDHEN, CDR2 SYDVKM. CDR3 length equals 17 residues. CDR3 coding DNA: TGTGCCAGCAGTTTAGTCGGTTGGGGACAGGGGGCCAACGAGCAGTACTTC. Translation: CASSLVGWGQGANEQYF.

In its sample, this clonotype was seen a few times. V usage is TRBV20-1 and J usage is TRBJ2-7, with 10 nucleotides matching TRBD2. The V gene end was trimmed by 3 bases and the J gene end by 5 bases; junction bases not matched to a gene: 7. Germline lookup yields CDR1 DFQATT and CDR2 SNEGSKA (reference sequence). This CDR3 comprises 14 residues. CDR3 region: CSARPTSGYNEQYF. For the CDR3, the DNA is TGCAGTGCTAGGCCGACTAGCGGGTATAACGAGCAGTACTTC.

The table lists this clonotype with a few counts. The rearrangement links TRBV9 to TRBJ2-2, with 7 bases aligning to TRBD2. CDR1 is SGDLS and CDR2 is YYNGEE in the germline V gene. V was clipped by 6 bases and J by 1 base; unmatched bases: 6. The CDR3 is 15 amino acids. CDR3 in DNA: TGTGCCAGCACCCGGGGAGGGCTGAACACCGGGGAGCTGTTTTTT. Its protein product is CASTRGGLNTGELFF. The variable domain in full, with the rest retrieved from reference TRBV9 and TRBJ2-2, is DSGVTQTPKHLITATGQRVTLRCSPRSGDLSVYWYQQSLDQGLQFLIQYYNGEERAKGNILERFSAQQFPDLHSELNLSSLELGDSALYFCASTRGGLNTGELFFGEGSRLTVL.

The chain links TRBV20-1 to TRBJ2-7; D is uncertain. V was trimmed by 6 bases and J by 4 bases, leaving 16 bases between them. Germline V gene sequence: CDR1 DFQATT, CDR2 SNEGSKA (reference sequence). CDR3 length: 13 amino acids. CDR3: CSAPFPDGYEQYF. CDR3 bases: TGCAGTGCCCCCTTCCCGGACGGATACGAGCAGTACTTC.

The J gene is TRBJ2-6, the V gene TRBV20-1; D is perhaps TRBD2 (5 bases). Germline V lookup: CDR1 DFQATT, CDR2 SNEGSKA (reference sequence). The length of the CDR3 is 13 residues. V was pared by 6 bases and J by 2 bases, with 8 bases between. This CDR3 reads CSAATTGANVLTF. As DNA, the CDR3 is TGCAGTGCAGCGACTACTGGGGCCAACGTCCTGACTTTC.

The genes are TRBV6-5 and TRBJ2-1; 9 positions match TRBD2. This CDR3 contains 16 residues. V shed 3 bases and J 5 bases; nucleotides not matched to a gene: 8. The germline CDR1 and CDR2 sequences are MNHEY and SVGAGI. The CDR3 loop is CASSYKASGNHNEQFF. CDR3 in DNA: TGTGCCAGCAGTTATAAGGCTAGCGGGAATCACAATGAGCAGTTCTTC.

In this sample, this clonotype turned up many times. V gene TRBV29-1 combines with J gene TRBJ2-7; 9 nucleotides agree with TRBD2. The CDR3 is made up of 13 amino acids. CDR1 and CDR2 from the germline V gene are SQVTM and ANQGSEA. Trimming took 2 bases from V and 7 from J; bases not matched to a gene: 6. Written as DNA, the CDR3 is TGCAGCGTTGAAATTAGCGGGAGTAAAGAGCAGTACTTC. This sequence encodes CSVEISGSKEQYF.

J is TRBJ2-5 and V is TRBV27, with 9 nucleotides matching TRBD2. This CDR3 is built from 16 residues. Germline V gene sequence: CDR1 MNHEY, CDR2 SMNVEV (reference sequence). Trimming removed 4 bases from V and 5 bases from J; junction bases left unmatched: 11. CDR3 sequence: CASSSPSSGSLETQYF. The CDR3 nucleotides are TGTGCCAGCAGTTCCCCGAGTAGCGGGAGCTTGGAGACCCAGTACTTC.

This chain's CDR3 is CASSQDAGHRTQYF. The DNA for the CDR3 is TGTGCCAGCAGCCAAGATGCAGGACACCGGACCCAGTACTTC. The chain couples TRBV3-1 to TRBJ2-5; tentative D call: TRBD1 (5 bases). V was shortened by 0 bases and J by 7 bases, with 12 bases between the two germline ends. The CDR3 loop spans 14 amino acids. CDR1 is LGHDT, CDR2 YNNKEL, per germline (reference sequence).

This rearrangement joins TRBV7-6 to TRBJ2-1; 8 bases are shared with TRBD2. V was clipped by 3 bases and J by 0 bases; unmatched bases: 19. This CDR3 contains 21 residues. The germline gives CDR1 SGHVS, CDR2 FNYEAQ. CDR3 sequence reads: CASSLREVFLLLLGSYNEQFF. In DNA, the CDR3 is TGTGCCAGCAGCTTGCGGGAGGTCTTTCTGTTGCTACTTGGCTCCTACAATGAGCAGTTCTTC.